This T cell receptor beta chain was captured in a study of shared clonotypes between healthy human individuals. Across the study: CD4 naive cells filled three plates per donor, CD4 memory three, CD8 naive two and CD8 memory one.

Trimming cost V 0 bases and J 8 bases, with 16 bases left between them. Germline V gives CDR1 GTSNPN, CDR2 SVGIG (reference sequence). The CDR3 is 15 residues long. Findings of the study overall: The low donor count limited represented genetic and exposure-history diversity.

In the authors' methods: Filtering differed, since immunoSEQ gave only junction sequences and no quality scores. Method: immunoSEQ multiplex PCR; TCRdb's copy keeps in-frame clones and lacks some. V, J and clone size were drawn from that table, and D and trimming were deduced from the DNA. The sample lists hundreds of thousands of clones, approximately 96% occurring once. Turning to this clone: Antigen specificity is unknown.

Naive CD8 cells lacked CD45RO and underwent positive selection for CCR7, leaving out terminally differentiated effector memory CD45RA+ cells. Donors comprised healthy HIV-negative adults lacking recent acute infections or vaccinations. The sample taken for sequencing was naive CD8+ T cells sorted from blood. The chain links TRBV30 to TRBJ1-4; possible D gene TRBD1, 5 bases. This TCR derives from a woman aged 30 to 39 in good health. CDR3 DNA sequence: TGTGCCTGGAGTGTAGGGGCAGGGTTTAGGGAAAAACTGTTTTTT. As protein: CAWSVGAGFREKLFF.